This TCR beta chain was identified in a study of blood T cell repertoires in COVID-19. Study context: Both acute and convalescent COVID-19 samples were obtained from the United States, Italy and Spain.

During active infection, Seattle patients enrolled and were then monitored through disease. Original processing notes: Estimates of nucleated cell counts were drawn from the amplification of reference gene primers. Sequencing used immunoSEQ multiplex PCR; TCRdb keeps in-frame clones, though not all of them. The V and J calls and clone size are taken from that table; D and trimming were inferred from the DNA. The data show some 450,000 clones, 70% to 90% seen once. The CDR3 consists of 17 residues. Unmatched junction bases numbered 1, after V lost 0 bases and J lost 0 bases. CDR1 KGHDR and CDR2 SFDVKD come from the germline V gene.

The sample was peripheral blood. This chain connects TRBV24-1 to TRBJ2-3; 11 nucleotides align to TRBD2. This TCR was sampled from a woman aged 45 to 65 with COVID-19, enrolled during active disease. The CDR3 sequence is CATSDLASGGSTDTQYF. The CDR3 bases are TGTGCCACCAGTGATTTGGCTAGCGGGGGGAGCACAGATACGCAGTATTTT.